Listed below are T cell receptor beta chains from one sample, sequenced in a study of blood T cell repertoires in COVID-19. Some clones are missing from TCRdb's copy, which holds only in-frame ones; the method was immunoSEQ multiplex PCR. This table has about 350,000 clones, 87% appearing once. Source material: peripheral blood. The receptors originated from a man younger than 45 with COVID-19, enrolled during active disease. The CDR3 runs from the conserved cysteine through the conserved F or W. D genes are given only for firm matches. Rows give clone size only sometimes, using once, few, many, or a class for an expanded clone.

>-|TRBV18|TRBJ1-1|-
TGTGCCAGCTCTCCCCGGGAGTTAAACACTGAAGCTTTCTTT
CASSPRELNTEAFF
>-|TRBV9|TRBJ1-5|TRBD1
TGTGCCAGCAACCCCCAAGGGACAGGGCACCAGCCCCAGCATTTT
CASNPQGTGHQPQHF
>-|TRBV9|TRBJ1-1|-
TGTGCCAGCAGCGCCCGGACAGACATGAACACTGAAGCTTTCTTT
CASSARTDMNTEAFF
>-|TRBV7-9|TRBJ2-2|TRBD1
TGTGCCAGCAGCTTAGGTGGACAGGGAAGCACCGGGGAGCTGTTTTTT
CASSLGGQGSTGELFF
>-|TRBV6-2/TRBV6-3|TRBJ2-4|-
TGTGCCAGCAGTTACCCCGGGATCAAAAACATTCAGTACTTC
CASSYPGIKNIQYF
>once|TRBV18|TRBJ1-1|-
TGTGCCAGCTCACCAGCAGGGAACACTGAAGCTTTCTTT
CASSPAGNTEAFF
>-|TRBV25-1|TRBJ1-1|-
TGTGCCAGCAGAGAAACAGGAACTGAAGCTTTCTTT
CASRETGTEAFF
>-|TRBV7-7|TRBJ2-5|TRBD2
TGTGCCAGCAGCTCAGGACTAGCGGGGGAACAGACCCAGTACTTC
CASSSGLAGEQTQYF
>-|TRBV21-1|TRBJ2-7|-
TGTGCCAGCAGCAAAGATCGCCACAGTTTCTACGAGCAGTACTTC
CASSKDRHSFYEQYF
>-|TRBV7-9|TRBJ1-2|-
TGTGCCAGCAGCTTGGATCAGGGTAACTATGGCTACACCTTC
CASSLDQGNYGYTF
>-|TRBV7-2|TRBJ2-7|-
TGTGCCAGCAGTTCTCAGACAGGTTCCTCCTACGAGCAGTACTTC
CASSSQTGSSYEQYF
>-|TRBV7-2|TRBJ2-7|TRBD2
TGTGCCAGCAGCTTATACTCGGGACTAGCGGGAGGGCACGAGCAGTACTTC
CASSLYSGLAGGHEQYF
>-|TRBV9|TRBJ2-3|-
TGTGCCAGCAGCGCGATCCTCAGGGGAAGTAGTACAGATACGCAGTATTTT
CASSAILRGSSTDTQYF
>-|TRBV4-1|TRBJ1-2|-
TGCGCCAGCAGCCAAGGGGGGGGCGTAAACTATGGCTACACCTTC
CASSQGGGVNYGYTF
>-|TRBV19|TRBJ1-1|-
TGTGCCAGTAGTATAATGGGGCCCACTGAAGCTTTCTTT
CASSIMGPTEAFF
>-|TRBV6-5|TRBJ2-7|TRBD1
TGTGCCAGCAGGTCCCGTCGGGACAGGGACTACGAGCAGTACTTC
CASRSRRDRDYEQYF
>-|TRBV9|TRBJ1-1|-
TGTGCCAGCCCTCAGCGCGATAACACTGAAGCTTTCTTT
CASPQRDNTEAFF
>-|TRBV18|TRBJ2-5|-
TGTGCCAGCTCCGGCGGTTATAGCCAAGAGACCCAGTACTTC
CASSGGYSQETQYF
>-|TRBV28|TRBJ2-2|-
TGTGCCAGCATCTCGGCCAGGGTCAACACCGGGGAGCTGTTTTTT
CASISARVNTGELFF
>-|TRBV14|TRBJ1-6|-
TGTGCCAGCAGCCAAGATGGAGGGGTCTATAATTCACCCCTCCACTTT
CASSQDGGVYNSPLHF
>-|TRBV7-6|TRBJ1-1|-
TGTGCCAGCAGCTTAGCGCGGCAGTCGGAAGCTTTCTTT
CASSLARQSEAFF
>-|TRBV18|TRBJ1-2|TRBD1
TGTGCCAGCTCCCTCGGACAGGGGGAAGGCTACACCTTC
CASSLGQGEGYTF
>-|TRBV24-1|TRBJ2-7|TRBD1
TGTGCCACCAGTGACCGCGGGACAGGGGGCTCCTACGAGCAGTACTTC
CATSDRGTGGSYEQYF
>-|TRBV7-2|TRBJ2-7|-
TGTGCCAGCAGTGTTACAGGTTACTACGAGCAGTACTTC
CASSVTGYYEQYF
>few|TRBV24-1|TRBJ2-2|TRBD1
TGTGCCACCAGTGCGACAGGGGACACCGGGGAGCTGTTTTTT
CATSATGDTGELFF
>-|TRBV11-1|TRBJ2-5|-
TGTGCCAGCAGCTGGAGTATGGAGACCCAGTACTTC
CASSWSMETQYF
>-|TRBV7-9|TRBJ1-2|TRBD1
TGTGCCAGCAGGACCATGACAGGGAACTATGGCTACACCTTC
CASRTMTGNYGYTF
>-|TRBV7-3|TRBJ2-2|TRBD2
TGTGCCAGCCGGAAGGGAACTAGCGGGAACACCGGGGAGCTGTTTTTT
CASRKGTSGNTGELFF
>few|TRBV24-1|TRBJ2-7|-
TGTGCCACCAGTGATTCCGGGACTCCCCACGAGCAGTACTTC
CATSDSGTPHEQYF
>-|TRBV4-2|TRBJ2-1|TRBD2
TGTGCCAGCAGCCGGACTAGCGGTCCCTACAATGAGCAGTTCTTC
CASSRTSGPYNEQFF
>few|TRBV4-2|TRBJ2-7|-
TGTGCCAGCAGCCAAGCGGACAGAGGGCAGTACTTC
CASSQADRGQYF
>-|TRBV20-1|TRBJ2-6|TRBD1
TGCAGTGCTAGTCGGGACAGAAGCTCTGGGGCCAACGTCCTGACTTTC
CSASRDRSSGANVLTF
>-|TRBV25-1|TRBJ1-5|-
TGTGCCAGCAGTGGGGGAGGGTATAATCAGCCCCAGCATTTT
CASSGGGYNQPQHF
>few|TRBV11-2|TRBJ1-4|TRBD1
TGTGCCAGCAGTAGGGACAGGGGGCCTGAAAAACTGTTTTTT
CASSRDRGPEKLFF
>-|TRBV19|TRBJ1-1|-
TGTGCCAGTAGTATAAGGGGTACGAGTGACACTGAAGCTTTCTTT
CASSIRGTSDTEAFF
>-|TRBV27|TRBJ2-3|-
TGTGCCAGCAGTTCCTACCCCGAGCGAAGAGATACGCAGTATTTT
CASSSYPERRDTQYF